Presented here are 3 T cell receptor beta chains from one specimen sequenced in a study of T-cell reconstitution after alpha-beta-depleted transplantation in children. Unique molecular identifiers tagged the TCRbeta library. TCRdb re-analysed the PCR reads in MiXCR, keeping a single row per CDR3 protein. Counted here are around 700,000 distinct CDR3 sequences, roughly 13% occurring once; the ten biggest clones make up around 0.8%. Source: PBMCs, taken before TCRalphabeta/CD19-depleted stem cell transplant. Source of these receptors: a girl aged 2 to 9 with congenital amegakaryocytic thrombocytopenia, due to receive a stem cell transplant.

The sample holds many counts of this clonotype. The rearrangement uses TRBV30 and TRBJ2-3; 13 bases fit TRBD2. V lost 4 bases to trimming and J lost 2 bases; unmatched junction nucleotides: 9. Germline CDR1 GTSNPN, CDR2 SVGIG (reference sequence). The CDR3 runs 17 residues. The CDR3 spells CAWMTFTSGRDTDTQYF. CDR3 coding DNA: TGTGCCTGGATGACTTTCACTAGCGGGAGGGACACAGATACGCAGTATTTT.

The chain is built from TRBV5-1 and TRBJ1-1; D is perhaps TRBD1 (6 bases). CDR1 and CDR2 from the germline V gene are SGHRS and YFSETQ. The CDR3 sequence is 17 residues long. V lost 3 bases and J 1 base, leaving 19 bases between the germline ends. Here the CDR3 DNA reads TGCGCCAGCAGCTCTGAAACTCACAGGGCGACGAACACTGAAGCTTTCTTT. It translates to CASSSETHRATNTEAFF.

This clonotype was seen at least ten times. The chain recombines TRBV7-8 with TRBJ2-5; 7 bases fit TRBD2. CDR1 and CDR2 (germline): SGHVS, FQNEAQ. V shed 7 bases, J shed 5 bases, and the junction held 16 bases outside the gene matches. The CDR3 covers 16 residues. The DNA of the CDR3 is TGTGCCAGCACCCCCTCTGGCGGGAGAGTTTGGGAGACCCAGTACTTC. This translates into CASTPSGGRVWETQYF.